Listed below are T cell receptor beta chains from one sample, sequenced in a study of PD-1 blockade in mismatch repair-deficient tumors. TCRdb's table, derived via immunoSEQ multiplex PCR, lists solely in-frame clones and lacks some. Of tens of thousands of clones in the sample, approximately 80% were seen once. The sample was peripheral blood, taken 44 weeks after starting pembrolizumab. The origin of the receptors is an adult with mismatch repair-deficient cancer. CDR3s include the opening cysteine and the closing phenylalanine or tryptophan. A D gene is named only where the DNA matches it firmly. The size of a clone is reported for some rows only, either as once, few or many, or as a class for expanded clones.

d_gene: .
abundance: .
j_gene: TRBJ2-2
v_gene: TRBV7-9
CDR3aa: CASSPGAGELFF
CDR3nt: TGTGCCAGCAGTCCTGGGGCCGGGGAGCTGTTTTTT

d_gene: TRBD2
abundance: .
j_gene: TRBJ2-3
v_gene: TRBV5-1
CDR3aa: CASTLLGRDTDTQYF
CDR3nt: TGCGCCAGCACCCTTCTAGGGAGGGACACAGATACGCAGTATTTT

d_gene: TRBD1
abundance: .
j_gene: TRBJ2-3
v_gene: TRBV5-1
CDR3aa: CASSHLGTGLTDTQYF
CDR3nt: TGCGCCAGCAGCCACTTGGGGACAGGCCTCACAGATACGCAGTATTTT

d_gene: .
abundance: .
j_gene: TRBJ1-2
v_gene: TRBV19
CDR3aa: CASRTGRGGGYTF
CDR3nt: TGTGCCAGTAGAACAGGACGGGGGGGTGGCTACACCTTC

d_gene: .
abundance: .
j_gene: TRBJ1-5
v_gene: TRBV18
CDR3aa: CASSPERQTDQPQHF
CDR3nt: TGTGCCAGCTCACCTGAAAGACAGACCGATCAGCCCCAGCATTTT

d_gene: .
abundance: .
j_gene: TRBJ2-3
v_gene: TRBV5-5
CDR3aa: CASSLLGATDTQYF
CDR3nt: TGTGCCAGCAGCTTGCTCGGGGCCACGGACACGCAGTATTTT

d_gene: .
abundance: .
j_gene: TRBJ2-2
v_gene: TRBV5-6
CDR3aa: CASSPPGVNTGELFF
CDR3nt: TGTGCCAGCAGCCCCCCAGGGGTGAACACCGGGGAGCTGTTTTTT

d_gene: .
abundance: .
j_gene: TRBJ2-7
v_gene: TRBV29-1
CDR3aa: CSVEGNRVDEQYF
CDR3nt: TGCAGCGTTGAAGGGAACAGGGTCGACGAGCAGTACTTC

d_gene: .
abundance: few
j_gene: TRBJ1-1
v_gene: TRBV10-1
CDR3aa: CASSAQGRDGTEAFF
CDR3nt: TGCGCCAGCAGTGCTCAGGGAAGGGACGGCACTGAAGCTTTCTTT

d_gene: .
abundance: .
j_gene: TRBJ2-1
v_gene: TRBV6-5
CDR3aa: CASRASGYNEQFF
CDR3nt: TGTGCCAGCAGAGCGAGTGGGTACAATGAGCAGTTCTTC

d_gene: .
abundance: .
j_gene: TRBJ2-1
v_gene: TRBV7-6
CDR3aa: CASSPRDFRSSYNEQFF
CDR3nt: TGTGCCAGCAGCCCGCGGGACTTCCGAAGCTCCTACAATGAGCAGTTCTTC

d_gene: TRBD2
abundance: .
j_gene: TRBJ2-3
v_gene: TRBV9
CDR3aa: CASSGRLAGATDTQYF
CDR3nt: TGTGCCAGCAGCGGAAGACTAGCGGGAGCCACAGATACGCAGTATTTT

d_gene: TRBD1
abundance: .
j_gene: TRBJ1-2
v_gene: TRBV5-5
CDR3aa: CASSLDRGAYGYTF
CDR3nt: TGTGCCAGCAGCTTGGACAGGGGGGCTTATGGCTACACCTTC

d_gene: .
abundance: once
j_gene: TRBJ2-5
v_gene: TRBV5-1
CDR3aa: CASSFSGGADWEPVFETQYF
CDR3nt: TGCGCCAGCAGCTTTTCAGGAGGGGCTGATTGGGAGCCGGTTTTTGAGACCCAGTACTTC

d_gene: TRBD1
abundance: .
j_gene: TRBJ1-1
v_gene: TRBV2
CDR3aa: CASRVYRGLTEAFF
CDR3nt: TGTGCCAGCAGAGTCTACAGGGGGTTAACTGAAGCTTTCTTT

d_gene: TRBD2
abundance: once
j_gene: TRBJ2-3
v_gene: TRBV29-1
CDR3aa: CSVGLAVVDTQYF
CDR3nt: TGCAGCGTTGGACTAGCGGTTGTGGATACGCAGTATTTT

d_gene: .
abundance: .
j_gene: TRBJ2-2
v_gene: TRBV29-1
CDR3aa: CSGVVVPGTGELFF
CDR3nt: TGCAGCGGGGTGGTGGTCCCAGGGACCGGGGAGCTGTTTTTT

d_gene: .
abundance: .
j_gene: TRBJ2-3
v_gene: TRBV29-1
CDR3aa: CSFTLNLGDTQYF
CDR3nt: TGCAGCTTCACATTGAACCTTGGGGATACGCAGTATTTT

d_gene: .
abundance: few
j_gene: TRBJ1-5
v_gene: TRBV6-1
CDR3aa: CASSGSQAGQPQHF
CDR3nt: TGTGCCAGCAGTGGAAGCCAGGCGGGCCAGCCCCAGCATTTT

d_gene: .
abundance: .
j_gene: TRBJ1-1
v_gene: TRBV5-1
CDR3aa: CASSLGGTPGTEAFF
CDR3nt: TGCGCCAGCAGCTTGGGTGGCACCCCGGGGACTGAAGCTTTCTTT

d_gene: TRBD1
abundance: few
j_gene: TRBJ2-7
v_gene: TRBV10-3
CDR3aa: CAISELLGQGGEQYF
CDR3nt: TGTGCCATCAGTGAGTTGTTGGGACAGGGCGGCGAGCAGTACTTC

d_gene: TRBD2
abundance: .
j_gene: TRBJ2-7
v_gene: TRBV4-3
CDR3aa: CASSQEASGRAGEQYF
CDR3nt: TGCGCCAGCAGCCAAGAAGCTAGCGGGAGGGCTGGCGAGCAGTACTTC

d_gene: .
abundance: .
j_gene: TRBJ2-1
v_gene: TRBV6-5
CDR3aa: CASSSSEPTYNEQFF
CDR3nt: TGTGCCAGCAGTTCCTCAGAGCCGACGTACAATGAGCAGTTCTTC

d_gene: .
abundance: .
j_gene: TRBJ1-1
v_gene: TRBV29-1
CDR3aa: CSVRGYTEAFF
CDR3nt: TGCAGCGTTCGGGGGTACACTGAAGCTTTCTTT

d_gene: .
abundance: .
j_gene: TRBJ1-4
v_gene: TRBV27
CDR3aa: CASTDLPGQPATNEKLFF
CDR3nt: TGTGCCAGCACCGATCTCCCCGGTCAGCCTGCAACTAATGAAAAACTGTTTTTT

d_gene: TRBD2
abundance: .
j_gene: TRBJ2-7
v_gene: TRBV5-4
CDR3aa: CASSSKRDSYEQYF
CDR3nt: TGTGCCAGCAGCTCCAAGCGGGACTCCTACGAGCAGTACTTC

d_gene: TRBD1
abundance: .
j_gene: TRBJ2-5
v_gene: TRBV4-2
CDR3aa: CASSPTGGEETQYF
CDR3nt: TGTGCCAGCAGCCCGACAGGGGGGGAGGAGACCCAGTACTTC

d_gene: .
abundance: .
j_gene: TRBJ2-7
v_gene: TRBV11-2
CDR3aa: CASSLFRRGGTKAYEQYF
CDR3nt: TGTGCCAGCAGCTTATTTCGTCGGGGCGGGACAAAAGCCTACGAGCAGTACTTC

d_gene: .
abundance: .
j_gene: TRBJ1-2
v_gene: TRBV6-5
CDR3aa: CASSYRTLVNYGYTF
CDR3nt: TGTGCCAGCAGTTACCGGACACTAGTCAACTATGGCTACACCTTC

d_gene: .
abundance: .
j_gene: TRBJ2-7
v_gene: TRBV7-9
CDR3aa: CASSSEREQYF
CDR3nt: TGTGCCAGCAGCTCCGAGCGCGAGCAGTACTTC

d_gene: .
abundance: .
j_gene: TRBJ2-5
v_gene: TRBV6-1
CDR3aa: CASSELPGQPQETQYF
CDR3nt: TGTGCCAGCAGCGAACTGCCGGGACAACCCCAAGAGACCCAGTACTTC

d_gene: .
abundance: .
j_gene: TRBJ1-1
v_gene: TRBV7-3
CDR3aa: CASSPSMNTEAFF
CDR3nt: TGTGCCAGCAGCCCCTCTATGAACACTGAAGCTTTCTTT

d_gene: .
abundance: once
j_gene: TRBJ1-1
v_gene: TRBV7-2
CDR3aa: CASVPFEGSGEAFF
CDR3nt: TGTGCCAGCGTTCCCTTCGAGGGGTCCGGTGAAGCTTTCTTT

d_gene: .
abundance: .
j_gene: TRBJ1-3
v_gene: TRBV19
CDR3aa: CASRTRGAGNTIYF
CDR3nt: TGTGCCAGCCGAACCAGGGGAGCTGGAAACACCATATATTTT

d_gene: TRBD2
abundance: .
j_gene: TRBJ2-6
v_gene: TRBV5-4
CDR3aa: CASSRGGLAGVYGANVLTF
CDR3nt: TGTGCCAGCAGTAGGGGCGGACTAGCGGGAGTATATGGGGCCAACGTCCTGACTTTC

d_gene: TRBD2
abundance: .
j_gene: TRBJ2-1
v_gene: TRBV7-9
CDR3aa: CASSLGTSLYNEQFF
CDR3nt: TGTGCCAGCAGCTTAGGGACTAGCTTATACAATGAGCAGTTCTTC

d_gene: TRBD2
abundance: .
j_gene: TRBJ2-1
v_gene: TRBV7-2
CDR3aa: CASSLGAGVVYNEQFF
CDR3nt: TGTGCCAGCAGCTTAGGGGCGGGAGTGGTTTACAATGAGCAGTTCTTC

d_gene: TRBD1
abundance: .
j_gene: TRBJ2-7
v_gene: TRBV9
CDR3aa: CASSVSGTGGYEQYF
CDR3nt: TGTGCCAGCAGCGTCTCCGGGACAGGGGGCTACGAGCAGTACTTC

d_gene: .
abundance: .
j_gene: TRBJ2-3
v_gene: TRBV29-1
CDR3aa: CSVEEDTDTQYF
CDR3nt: TGCAGCGTTGAAGAGGACACAGATACGCAGTATTTT

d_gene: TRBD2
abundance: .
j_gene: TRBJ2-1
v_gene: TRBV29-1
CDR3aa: CSVEALAGGTEQFF
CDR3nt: TGCAGCGTTGAAGCACTAGCGGGAGGAACTGAGCAGTTCTTC

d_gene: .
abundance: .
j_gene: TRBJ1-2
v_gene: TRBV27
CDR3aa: CASSLKFRRQPNYGYTF
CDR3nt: TGTGCCAGCAGTTTAAAATTTCGTCGGCAGCCTAACTATGGCTACACCTTC

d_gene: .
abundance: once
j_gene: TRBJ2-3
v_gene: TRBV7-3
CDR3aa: CASSALGAGVDTQYF
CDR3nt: TGTGCCAGCAGCGCCCTCGGCGCCGGGGTGGATACGCAGTATTTT

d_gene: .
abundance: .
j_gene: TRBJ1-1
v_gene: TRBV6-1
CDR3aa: CASSESVYTEAFF
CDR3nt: TGTGCCAGCAGTGAATCGGTATACACTGAAGCTTTCTTT

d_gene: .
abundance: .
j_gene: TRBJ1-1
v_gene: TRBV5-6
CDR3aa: CASSSLRPNTEAFF
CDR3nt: TGTGCCAGCAGCTCATTACGGCCAAACACTGAAGCTTTCTTT

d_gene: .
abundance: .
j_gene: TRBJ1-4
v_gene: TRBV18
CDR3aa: CASSPNLRGATNEKLFF
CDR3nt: TGTGCCAGCTCACCGAACCTCAGGGGCGCAACTAATGAAAAACTGTTTTTT

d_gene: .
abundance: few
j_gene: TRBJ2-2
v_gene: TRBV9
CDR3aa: CASSVSSGVHGELFF
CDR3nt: TGTGCCAGCAGCGTTAGCTCCGGAGTCCACGGGGAGCTGTTTTTT

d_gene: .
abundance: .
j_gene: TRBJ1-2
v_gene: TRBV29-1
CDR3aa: CSVEEQGSYTF
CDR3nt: TGCAGCGTTGAGGAACAGGGTAGCTACACCTTC

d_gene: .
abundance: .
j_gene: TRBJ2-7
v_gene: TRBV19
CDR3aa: CASSIGQGGRHYEQYF
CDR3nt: TGTGCCAGTAGTATAGGCCAAGGTGGGAGGCACTACGAGCAGTACTTC

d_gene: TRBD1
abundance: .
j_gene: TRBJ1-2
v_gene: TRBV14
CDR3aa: CASSQVGTGGVYGYTF
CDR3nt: TGTGCCAGCAGCCAAGTCGGGACAGGGGGCGTTTATGGCTACACCTTC

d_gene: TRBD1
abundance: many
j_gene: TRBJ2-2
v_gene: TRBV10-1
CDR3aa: CASRGTGKTGELFF
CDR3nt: TGCGCCAGCAGGGGGACAGGGAAAACCGGGGAGCTGTTTTTT

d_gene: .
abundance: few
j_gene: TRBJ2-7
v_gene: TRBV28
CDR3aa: CASSPPSYEQYF
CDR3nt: TGTGCCAGCAGTCCCCCCTCCTACGAGCAGTACTTC

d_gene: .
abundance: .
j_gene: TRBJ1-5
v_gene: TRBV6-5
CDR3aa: CASRRGGGNQPQHF
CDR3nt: TGTGCCAGCAGGCGAGGGGGGGGGAATCAGCCCCAGCATTTT

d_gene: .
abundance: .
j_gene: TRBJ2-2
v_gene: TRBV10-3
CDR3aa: CAIMGGVDTGELFF
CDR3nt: TGTGCCATCATGGGGGGCGTCGACACCGGGGAGCTGTTTTTT

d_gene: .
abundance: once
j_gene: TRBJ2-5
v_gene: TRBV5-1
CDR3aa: CASSLVSGRETQYF
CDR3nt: TGCGCCAGCAGCTTGGTGTCCGGGCGAGAGACCCAGTACTTC